Here is one T cell receptor (beta chain) with its context. Its antigen is still unknown. No base-level quality is on record; no much larger clone is a single base apart. Genomic DNA was isolated from the sorted cells so that the TCRbeta CDR3 region could be sequenced. The immunoSEQ Assay was used for sequencing of TCRbeta CDR3 regions. TCRdb retrieved this table from immuneACCESS and kept in-frame rearrangements only. Not all clones are present; in checked studies, unresolved V genes account for under half, and no reason is known for the remainder. The sample has roughly 80,000 clones on record, over 75% of them singletons. Of the sample, 0.25% to 0.4% is held by the ten largest clones. This entry comes from a study of OX40 agonist ivuxolimab in advanced cancers. In terms of the full investigation: Ivuxolimab was a fully human IgG2 agonistic monoclonal antibody targeting the costimulatory receptor OX40 (CD134). The point of sequencing TCRbeta in the periphery was to test whether ivuxolimab changed TCR sequence diversity and drove clonal T-cell expansion. Of the roughly 54 dose-escalation patients, hepatocellular carcinoma was present in some 19, melanoma in roughly 15, renal cell carcinoma in 9 and head and neck cancer in 9. Intravenous ivuxolimab was administered to patients every 2 weeks at six dose levels: 0.01, 0.1, 0.3, 1.5, 3 and 10 mg/kg. The dose-escalation cohort was roughly 87% male with a mean age of about 58 years, ranging from roughly 23 to 90. The paper reports the monotherapy dose-escalation portion (N ≈ 50 patients) of the phase I ivuxolimab trial. Partial responses were achieved by three dose-escalation patients, of whom one had hepatocellular carcinoma and two had cutaneous melanoma. Prior anti-PD-1, anti-PD-L1 or anti-CTLA-4 therapy was permitted, and checkpoint inhibitors had been received by roughly two fifths of dose-escalation patients. The study at large found these results: At doses from 0.1 to 3.0 mg/kg, clonal expansion was seen in both CD4+ and CD8+ blood T cells between baseline and week 6. On average, CD8+ T cells showed more expanded clones than CD4+ T cells after ivuxolimab. Low levels of normalized T-cell clonal expansion were also shown by some nonresponding patients. Antigen specificity was not determined for the clonally expanded peripheral T cells. In partial responders in the 0.1-3.0 mg/kg groups, normalized peripheral clonal expansion was found to be among the lowest, especially among CD8+ T cells.

The trial excluded patients who had a history of autoimmune disease or who were on systemic immunosuppression. Peripheral blood for TCR sequencing was collected from all dose cohorts at baseline, on cycle 4 day 1, and on cycle 7 day 1. The samples were taken from a phase I, first-in-human, multicenter, open-label dose-escalation trial of ivuxolimab. The trial enrolled adults with locally advanced or metastatic head and neck squamous cell, hepatocellular, melanoma or renal cell carcinoma. Before TCR sequencing, CD4+ and CD8+ T cells were separately sorted from peripheral blood. CDR1 and CDR2 (LGHNA, YSLEER) derive from the germline V gene. V loses 1 base, J loses 0 bases, and the germline ends lie 10 bases apart. Inclusive of the bounding cysteine and phenylalanine, the CDR3 is 16 residues long. This entry keeps only the CDR3 DNA: 48 bases, framed from base 1.

The sequence joins TRBV4-3 to TRBJ2-1, with the D gene too uncertain to name. The starting material was CD4+ or CD8+ T cells sorted from blood, obtained in a trial of the OX40 agonist ivuxolimab. The sequence was obtained from an adult with an advanced solid tumor such as melanoma, head and neck, liver or kidney cancer. The DNA sequence follows: TGCGCCAGCAGCCAAGGTTACTCCAACTCCTACAATGAGCAGTTCTTC. It encodes CASSQGYSNSYNEQFF.